This T cell receptor beta chain originates from a study of blood T cell repertoires in COVID-19. About the research overall: Samples representing acute and convalescent COVID-19 were sourced from the United States, Italy and Spain. T cells, B-cell-depleted T cells, or PBMCs supplied cDNA or gDNA.

Under the authors' procedure: For nucleated cells, counts were estimated from reference gene primer amplification. The protocol was immunoSEQ multiplex PCR, while the TCRdb copy is restricted to in-frame clones and leaves out a portion. That table gives V, J and clone size, and the DNA gave D and trimming. The repertoire has 100,000 to 120,000 clones, approximately 81% of them found once; the top ten carry 3.4%. This clone has just a few counts. The CDR3 covers 16 residues. The V segment lost 2 bases and the J segment 7 bases; nucleotides outside the gene matches: 12. CDR1 and CDR2 from the germline V gene are SGHRS and YFSETQ.

The chain is built from TRBV5-1 and TRBJ2-3; TRBD1 matches at 8 bases. The clonotype originates from a man in his forties with acute or convalescent COVID-19. Sequencing used peripheral blood. This CDR3 reads CASSFTPDRGLYTQYF. The DNA of the CDR3 is TGCGCCAGCAGCTTTACCCCTGACAGGGGCCTATATACGCAGTATTTT. Supplemented by reference TRBV5-1 and TRBJ2-3, the full variable domain reads KAGVTQTPRYLIKTRGQQVTLSCSPISGHRSVSWYQQTPGQGLQFLFEYFSETQRNKGNFPGRFSGRQFSNSRSEMNVSTLELGDSALYLCASSFTPDRGLYTQYFGPGTRLTVL.